One and the same sample provided the 10 T cell receptor beta chains below, sequenced in a study of memory CD4+ T cells and cytomegalovirus serostatus. Assay: immunoSEQ multiplex PCR; the TCRdb copy retains only in-frame clones and omits some. The sample includes some 95,000 clones, about four fifths of them seen just once. The sort gate was single viable CD3+CD4+CD8-CD45RO+ cells for memory CD4+ T cells. Material: memory CD4+ T cells from blood. These receptors were obtained from an adult in good health and CMV-seropositive.

The chain links TRBV10-3 to TRBJ1-2; the match to TRBD1 covers 10 bases. The CDR3 totals 12 residues. V shed 6 bases and J 8 bases; nucleotides not matched to a gene: 3. The germline V gene encodes CDR1 ENHRY and CDR2 SYGVKD. CDR3 sequence reads: CAIRGTGAGYTF. The CDR3 coding sequence is TGTGCCATCAGGGGGACAGGGGCCGGCTACACCTTC.

The rearrangement uses TRBV5-5 and TRBJ1-2; perhaps TRBD1 as D (5 bases). The CDR3 sequence is 16 residues long. V was trimmed by 4 bases and J by 0 bases, leaving 16 bases between them. The V gene's germline CDR1 is SGHKS and CDR2 YYEKEE (reference sequence). The CDR3 region has the DNA TGTGCCAGCAGCCGAGCGGGACGGGAAGCTAACTATGGCTACACCTTC. This translates into CASSRAGREANYGYTF.

This chain uses TRBV27 with TRBJ2-7, with TRBD1 matching over 11 bases. Germline V lookup: CDR1 MNHEY, CDR2 SMNVEV (reference sequence). This CDR3 has 17 residues. The trim removed 2 bases at V and 2 bases at J, leaving 8 bases unmatched. The CDR3 DNA is TGTGCCAGCAGTTTAGGTCATGTGGGACAGGGGGCCTACGAGCAGTACTTC. Amino acid sequence: CASSLGHVGQGAYEQYF.

The sample holds a few counts of this clone. In nucleotides, the CDR3 is TGTGCCTGGGATACCGGGACGGCAGTACGTGAAGCTTTCTTT. Its translation is CAWDTGTAVREAFF. This sequence joins TRBV30 and TRBJ1-1, with TRBD1 as a possible D gene (5 bases). The V end lost 5 bases, the J end lost 7 bases, and 20 bases lay between the germline ends. Germline V gives CDR1 GTSNPN, CDR2 SVGIG (reference sequence). This CDR3 has 14 residues.

The table lists this clone with a count of one. The chain recombines TRBV7-6 with TRBJ2-3; 7 nucleotides agree with TRBD2. The V gene's germline CDR1 is SGHVS and CDR2 FNYEAQ. The CDR3 is made up of 14 amino acids. Trimming removed 4 bases from V and 7 bases from J; junction bases left unmatched: 8. The CDR3 sequence: CASSSSGGGYTQYF. The CDR3 region has the DNA TGTGCCAGCAGCTCTTCCGGCGGGGGATATACGCAGTATTTT.

This clone was detected only a few times. This sequence joins TRBV7-3 and TRBJ1-1; a weak D match, TRBD1 (5 bases). Germline V gives CDR1 SGHTA, CDR2 FQGTGA. Deletions cut 3 bases from V and 2 bases from J, with 10 bases between. The CDR3 has 14 residues. CDR3 residues: CASSLAGRNTEAFF. In DNA, the CDR3 is TGTGCCAGCAGCTTGGCAGGGCGTAACACTGAAGCTTTCTTT. The full variable domain, with the rest looked up from reference TRBV7-3 and TRBJ1-1, is GAGVSQTPSNKVTEKGKYVELRCDPISGHTALYWYRQSLGQGPEFLIYFQGTGAADDSGLPNDRFFAVRPEGSVSTLKIQRTERGDSAVYLCASSLAGRNTEAFFGQGTRLTVV.

There are a few counts of this clone. The chain recombines TRBV5-1 with TRBJ1-5, with D maybe TRBD1 (5 bases). This CDR3 contains 15 residues. The germline CDR1 and CDR2 sequences are SGHRS and YFSETQ. V lost 7 bases and J lost 6, with 20 bases in between. CDR3 DNA sequence: TGCGCCAGCTCACAGACCGGGGACGGGGGTCAGCCCCAGCATTTT. Encoded protein: CASSQTGDGGQPQHF.

This clone was counted between two and nine times. The chain joins TRBV28 to TRBJ1-2; D is possibly TRBD1 (6 bases). Trimming removed 3 bases at V and 0 bases at J, with 14 bases between. The CDR3 loop spans 16 amino acids. Germline V gene lookup returns CDR1 MDHEN and CDR2 SYDVKM. The CDR3: CASSFAGVATNYGYTF. In DNA, the CDR3 is TGTGCCAGCAGTTTTGCAGGGGTGGCAACTAACTATGGCTACACCTTC.

The V call is TRBV6-1, the J call TRBJ1-5; unclear D gene. The CDR3 is made up of 13 amino acids. Germline lookup yields CDR1 MNHNS and CDR2 SASEGT. V was shortened by 6 bases and J by 3 bases, with 9 bases between the two germline ends. The CDR3 sequence is CASRGPNNQPQHF. The CDR3 nucleotides are TGTGCCAGCAGAGGACCGAACAATCAGCCCCAGCATTTT.

This clone was observed once. The chain has TRBV6-1 and TRBJ2-3, with D perhaps TRBD1 (6 bases). Trimming took off 10 bases at V and 7 bases at J, with 24 bases between the two ends. Germline V gene lookup returns CDR1 MNHNS and CDR2 SASEGT. The CDR3 has 15 residues. CDR3 residues: CATLPDWDTANTQYF. The CDR3 DNA follows: TGTGCCACCTTACCCGATTGGGACACGGCAAATACGCAGTATTTT.